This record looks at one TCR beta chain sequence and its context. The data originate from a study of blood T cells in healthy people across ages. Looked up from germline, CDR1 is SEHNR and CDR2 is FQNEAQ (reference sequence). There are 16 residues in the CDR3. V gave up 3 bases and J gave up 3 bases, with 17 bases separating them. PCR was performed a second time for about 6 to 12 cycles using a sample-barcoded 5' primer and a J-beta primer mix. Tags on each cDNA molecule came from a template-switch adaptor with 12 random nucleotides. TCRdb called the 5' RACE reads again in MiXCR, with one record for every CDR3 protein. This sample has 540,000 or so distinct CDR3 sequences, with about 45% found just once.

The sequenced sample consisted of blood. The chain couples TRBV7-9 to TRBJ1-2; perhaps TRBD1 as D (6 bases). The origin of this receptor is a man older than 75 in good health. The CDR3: CASSFPTGRPYYGYTF. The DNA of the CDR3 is TGTGCCAGCAGCTTCCCCACAGGGCGCCCCTACTATGGCTACACCTTC.